This entry lists 21 T cell receptor beta chains sequenced from one sample in a study of T-cell reconstitution after alpha-beta-depleted transplantation in children. It was with unique molecular identifiers that the TCRbeta library was prepared. Via MiXCR, TCRdb re-called the PCR reads, giving one row per CDR3 protein. The sample shows around 400,000 distinct CDR3 sequences, roughly 20% of them seen only once. This specimen was PBMCs from the stem cell graft donor, taken from the stem cell graft. All receptors derive from a human donor who donated a stem cell graft to a child with acute myeloid leukemia.

In its sample, this clonotype was seen a few times. The genes are TRBV12-3 or TRBV12-4 and TRBJ2-2; D is uncertain. The CDR3 length is 14 residues. Trimming shortened V by 5 bases and J by 6 bases, and 13 bases separated the two germline ends. CDR3 loop: CASSAKGPAGELFF. As DNA, the CDR3 is TGTGCCAGCAGTGCAAAGGGTCCAGCCGGGGAGCTGTTTTTT.

The rearrangement links TRBV20-1 to TRBJ2-7; 9 bases line up with TRBD2. Germline loops: CDR1 DFQATT, CDR2 SNEGSKA (reference sequence). Germline trimming cut 8 bases from V and 3 bases from J; bases unmatched to any gene: 8. This CDR3 spans 13 amino acids. CDR3 loop: CSNAGGKSYEQYF. The CDR3 nucleotides read TGCAGTAACGCGGGGGGGAAGAGCTACGAGCAGTACTTC.

This clonotype was picked up a small number of times. The chain is built from TRBV4-2 and TRBJ2-7; D remains unclear. Germline V gene data show CDR1 as LGHNA and CDR2 as YNFKEQ. V lost 0 bases to trimming and J lost 0 bases, with 9 bases between them. CDR3 length: 15 residues. The DNA of the CDR3 is TGTGCCAGCAGCCAAGACGGTCACAACTCCTACGAGCAGTACTTC. Amino acid sequence: CASSQDGHNSYEQYF.

The sample holds many counts of this clonotype. The chain's CDR3 is CASSSAQRSSYEQYF. CDR3 coding DNA: TGTGCCAGCAGTTCCGCTCAACGGAGCTCCTACGAGCAGTACTTC. V is TRBV12-3 or TRBV12-4 and J is TRBJ2-7; the D is unclear. The V gene lost 4 bases and the J gene lost 0 bases, with 13 bases spanning the gap. The CDR3 runs 15 residues.

V gene TRBV28 combines with J gene TRBJ1-2, with 8 nucleotides matching TRBD1. Trimming removed 5 bases from V and 4 bases from J; junction bases left unmatched: 9. The CDR3 contains 15 residues. Germline assignment: CDR1 MDHEN and CDR2 SYDVKM. CDR3 amino acids: CASSAPGTGGYGYTF. In DNA, the CDR3 is TGTGCCAGCAGTGCCCCCGGTACAGGGGGCTATGGCTACACCTTC.

The V call is TRBV28, the J call TRBJ1-2; D call uncertain. From germline, CDR1 is MDHEN and CDR2 SYDVKM. The CDR3 sequence is 13 residues long. Trimming took 3 bases from V and 8 from J, leaving 13 bases between them. CDR3 nucleotide sequence: TGTGCCAGCAGTTTTGACATGCGGGAAGGCTACACCTTC. The encoded protein is CASSFDMREGYTF.

The chain couples TRBV24-1 to TRBJ2-7; 7 nucleotides match TRBD1. With V trimmed by 0 bases and J by 0 bases, 10 bases remained unmatched. Germline CDR1 reads KGHDR; CDR2 reads SFDVKD. CDR3 length equals 18 residues. The CDR3 coding sequence is TGTGCCACCAGTGATTTGGGGAACCGGGACAGAAACTCCTACGAGCAGTACTTC. Its protein is CATSDLGNRDRNSYEQYF.

V and J are TRBV4-1 and TRBJ2-1, with 7 positions matching TRBD2. J lost 8 bases, V lost 3 bases, and 10 bases had no gene match. The germline V gene has CDR1 MGHRA and CDR2 YSYEKL. The CDR3 has 15 amino acids. CDR3 bases: TGCGCCAGCAGCCAGGTCGGGACTACCTTCGATGAGCAGTTCTTC. Protein sequence: CASSQVGTTFDEQFF.

This clonotype was counted only a few times. The rearrangement links TRBV10-1 to TRBJ2-1; 13 bases fit TRBD2. Germline lookup yields CDR1 WNHNN and CDR2 SYGVQD (reference sequence). The CDR3 consists of 15 residues. V trimming: 6 bases; J trimming: 7 bases; junction bases outside the gene matches: 6. In DNA, the CDR3 is TGCGCCAGCAGCGCCGGACTAGCGGGAGATAATGAGCAGTTCTTC. It encodes CASSAGLAGDNEQFF.

This clonotype was seen a handful of times. V gene TRBV20-1 combines with J gene TRBJ1-1; D may be TRBD1 (5 bases). The CDR3 length is 14 residues. Germline V gene data show CDR1 as DFQATT and CDR2 as SNEGSKA (reference sequence). Trimming shortened V by 5 bases and J by 6 bases, and 19 bases separated the two germline ends. CDR3 residues: CSALDPAGYAEAFF. The CDR3 DNA follows: TGCAGTGCTCTAGACCCGGCAGGGTACGCTGAAGCTTTCTTT.

The sample holds many counts of this clonotype. CDR3: CASSSSDRIYGYTF. DNA of the CDR3: TGCGCCAGCAGCTCATCGGACAGAATCTATGGCTACACCTTC. The V gene is TRBV5-1, the J gene TRBJ1-2, with a tentative D call TRBD1 (6 bases). CDR3 length: 14 residues. CDR1 SGHRS and CDR2 YFSETQ come from the germline V gene. V lost 3 bases and J 4 bases, leaving 13 bases between the germline ends.

This clonotype has more than one count but fewer than ten. The chain combines TRBV7-2 with TRBJ2-3, with 8 bases that match TRBD1. Germline trimming cut 6 bases from V and 4 bases from J; bases unmatched to any gene: 6. The germline V gene encodes CDR1 SGHTA and CDR2 FQGNSA. CDR3 size: 14 residues. CDR3: CASRADRVADTQYF. The CDR3 bases are TGTGCCAGCAGGGCGGACAGGGTTGCAGATACGCAGTATTTT. The whole variable domain, remainder taken from reference TRBV7-2 and TRBJ2-3, is GAGVSQSPSNKVTEKGKDVELRCDPISGHTALYWYRQSLGQGLEFLIYFQGNSAPDKSGLPSDRFSAERTGGSVSTLTIQRTQQEDSAVYLCASRADRVADTQYFGPGTRLTVL.

V is TRBV20-1 and J is TRBJ2-4, with D possibly being TRBD1 (6 bases). Trimming took off 5 bases at V and 8 bases at J, with 25 bases between the two ends. The CDR3 consists of 16 residues. The germline V gene encodes CDR1 DFQATT and CDR2 SNEGSKA (reference sequence). DNA for the CDR3: TGCAGTGCTCCGAACACCAAGACAGGATCTGTCTACATTCAGTACTTC. Its protein product is CSAPNTKTGSVYIQYF.

V is TRBV20-1 and J is TRBJ2-1, with TRBD2 matching over 11 bases. Trimming took 8 bases from V and 5 from J; bases not matched to a gene: 8. The CDR3 consists of 14 residues. The germline V gene encodes CDR1 DFQATT and CDR2 SNEGSKA (reference sequence). The CDR3 coding sequence is TGCAGTTCCCCGAGACTAGCGGGACACAATGAGCAGTTCTTC. It encodes CSSPRLAGHNEQFF.

This clonotype was recorded a few times. The chain employs TRBV5-1 and TRBJ2-4, with 9 bases identical to TRBD1. This CDR3 has 14 amino acids. V dropped 5 bases and J dropped 7; count of bases not matched to a gene: 7. Germline V gives CDR1 SGHRS, CDR2 YFSETQ. CDR3 sequence: CASRPTGGANIQYF. The CDR3 coding sequence is TGCGCCAGCAGGCCTACAGGGGGCGCGAACATTCAGTACTTC.

This clonotype was seen ten or more times. The chain carries TRBV6-5 and TRBJ1-6; D not resolved. The CDR3 covers 15 residues. Trimming removed 2 bases at V and 5 bases at J, with 10 bases between. Germline V lookup: CDR1 MNHEY, CDR2 SVGAGI. This chain's CDR3 is CASSYEAANNSPLHF. The CDR3 bases are TGTGCCAGCAGTTACGAGGCAGCAAATAATTCACCCCTCCACTTT.

This clonotype was counted only a few times. V usage is TRBV27 and J usage is TRBJ2-5; 8 nucleotides match TRBD2. The germline gives CDR1 MNHEY, CDR2 SMNVEV (reference sequence). V shed 0 bases and J 2 bases; nucleotides not matched to a gene: 5. This CDR3 has 16 amino acids. CDR3: CASSLSAGGAQETQYF. CDR3 coding DNA: TGTGCCAGCAGTTTATCTGCGGGAGGAGCACAAGAGACCCAGTACTTC.

This sequence joins TRBV13 and TRBJ2-1; D remains unclear. CDR1 is PRHDT, CDR2 FYEKMQ, per germline (reference sequence). The CDR3 runs 13 residues. The germline V and J ends were trimmed by 4 bases and 4 bases, with 8 bases remaining between them. CDR3 bases: TGTGCCAGCAGCTCAAAGGCATACAATGAGCAGTTCTTC. Its translation: CASSSKAYNEQFF.

This clonotype was detected a few times. V and J are TRBV25-1 and TRBJ2-7; possibly TRBD1 for D (6 bases). The CDR3 covers 14 residues. Germline V lookup: CDR1 MGHDK, CDR2 SYGVNS. Deletions cut 4 bases from V and 7 bases from J, with 17 bases between. CDR3 nucleotides: TGTGCCAGCAGTGGGGACACGACGAACGGGGAGCAGTACTTC. As protein: CASSGDTTNGEQYF.

This sequence joins TRBV20-1 and TRBJ2-7; a weak D match, TRBD1 (5 bases). The CDR3 totals 14 residues. V was shortened by 3 bases and J by 5 bases, with 17 bases between the two germline ends. The germline V gene has CDR1 DFQATT and CDR2 SNEGSKA (reference sequence). In nucleotides, the CDR3 is TGCAGTGCTAGGAGGACCCCAGGGTCCGACGAGCAGTACTTC. Translation gives CSARRTPGSDEQYF.

This clonotype was seen more than once but under ten times. J is TRBJ2-1 and V is TRBV6-2 or TRBV6-3; TRBD2 matches at 9 bases. The J segment lost 0 bases and the V segment lost 7 bases, leaving 4 bases of the junction unmatched. Germline V gene sequence: CDR1 MNHEY, CDR2 SVGEGT. The CDR3 totals 15 residues. The CDR3: CASTRTSDSYNEQFF. The CDR3 DNA reads as TGTGCCAGCACCCGGACTAGCGACTCCTACAATGAGCAGTTCTTC.